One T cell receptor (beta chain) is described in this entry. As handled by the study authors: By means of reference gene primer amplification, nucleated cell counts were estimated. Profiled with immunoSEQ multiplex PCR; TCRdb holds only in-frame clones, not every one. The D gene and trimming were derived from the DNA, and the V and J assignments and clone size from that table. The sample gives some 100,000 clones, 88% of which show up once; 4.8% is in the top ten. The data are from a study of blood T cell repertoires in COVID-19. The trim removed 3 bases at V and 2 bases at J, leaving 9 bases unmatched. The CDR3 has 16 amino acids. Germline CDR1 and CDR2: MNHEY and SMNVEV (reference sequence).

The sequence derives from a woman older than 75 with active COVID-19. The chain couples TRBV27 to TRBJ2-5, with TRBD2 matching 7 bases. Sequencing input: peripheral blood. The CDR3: CASSLRGGRPQETQYF. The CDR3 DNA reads TGTGCCAGCAGTTTGAGGGGAGGGCGCCCTCAAGAGACCCAGTACTTC.